Each of the 22 T cell receptor beta chains below was sequenced from the same sample in a study of vaccination and CD4 T cells after COVID-19. Their target antigens are unknown. Treatment defined: approximately 9-day PBMC culture with coronavirus spike peptide pools or control peptides (ViraFEST assay). Oncomine TCR Beta short-read sequencing was applied to DNA from cultured CD4+ T cells. TCRdb fed the PCR reads into MiXCR, producing one record per CDR3 protein. This sample has 15,000 to 20,000 distinct CDR3 sequences, with about 56% found just once. Sequences were obtained from CD4+ T cells from blood, cultured in vitro. Source of these receptors: a human donor who had recovered from COVID-19.

The genes are TRBV30 and TRBJ2-5; D perhaps matches TRBD2 (6 bases). Per germline, CDR1 GTSNPN and CDR2 SVGIG (reference sequence). The ends were cut back, 1 base at V and 3 bases at J, with 12 bases in the middle. The CDR3 consists of 14 residues. The CDR3 is CAWSEAGQEETQYF. The CDR3 nucleotides are TGTGCCTGGAGTGAGGCGGGGCAGGAAGAGACCCAGTACTTC.

This rearrangement joins TRBV30 to TRBJ2-3; tentatively, D is TRBD1 (6 bases). V was trimmed by 0 bases and J by 0 bases, leaving 10 bases between them. CDR1 and CDR2 (germline): GTSNPN, SVGIG (reference sequence). The length of the CDR3 is 15 residues. CDR3 nucleotide sequence: TGTGCCTGGAGTGTACTGGGGGCAAGCACAGATACGCAGTATTTT. It codes for CAWSVLGASTDTQYF. The full variable domain, rest sourced from reference TRBV30 and TRBJ2-3, is SQTIHQWPATLVQPVGSPLSLECTVEGTSNPNLYWYRQAAGRGLQLLFYSVGIGQISSEVPQNLSASRPQDRQFILSSKKLLLSDSGFYLCAWSVLGASTDTQYFGPGTRLTVL.

The J gene is TRBJ1-2, the V gene TRBV7-9; D is unresolved. This CDR3 contains 16 residues. The V gene's germline CDR1 is SEHNR and CDR2 FQNEAQ (reference sequence). V was cut by 1 base and J by 4 bases, with 16 bases left in between. CDR3 DNA sequence: TGTGCCAGCAGCTTAGTTGCCCCCTCTTTGGGCTATGGCTACACCTTC. Protein sequence: CASSLVAPSLGYGYTF.

The chain uses TRBV6-1 and TRBJ2-7; a weak D match, TRBD1 (6 bases). The CDR3 covers 13 residues. CDR1 is MNHNS, CDR2 SASEGT, per germline. The V end was cut by 8 bases, the J end by 3 bases, with 14 bases between. The CDR3 reads CASHAGQLYEQYF. The CDR3, as DNA: TGTGCCAGCCACGCAGGACAGCTCTACGAGCAGTACTTC.

The chain employs TRBV10-3 and TRBJ1-5; D is ambiguous. Germline CDR1 and CDR2: ENHRY and SYGVKD. Trimming stripped 2 bases from V and 2 bases from J, with 4 bases between. The length of the CDR3 is 13 residues. The CDR3 sequence: CAISELGNQPQHF. The CDR3 nucleotides are TGTGCCATCAGTGAGCTGGGCAATCAGCCCCAGCATTTT.

This clonotype was seen once. The chain employs TRBV4-3 and TRBJ2-5, with 9 bases that match TRBD2. The CDR3 consists of 15 residues. Germline-derived CDR1 and CDR2 are LGHNA and YSLEER. J lost 2 bases, V lost 6 bases, and 7 bases had no gene match. CDR3 sequence: CASSYIAGAQETQYF. The CDR3 DNA reads as TGCGCCAGCAGTTACATAGCGGGAGCGCAAGAGACCCAGTACTTC.

This clonotype was detected a few times. The chain is built from TRBV10-3 and TRBJ2-2; D unclear. There are 14 residues in the CDR3. The germline CDR1 and CDR2 sequences are ENHRY and SYGVKD. Trimming removed 7 bases at V and 1 base at J, with 10 bases between. As DNA, the CDR3 is TGTGCCATCACATTGTCCGGGAACACCGGGGAGCTGTTTTTT. The encoded protein is CAITLSGNTGELFF.

This chain links TRBV20-1 with TRBJ1-5; 8 bases line up with TRBD1. The CDR3 extends over 15 amino acids. Germline V gene data show CDR1 as DFQATT and CDR2 as SNEGSKA (reference sequence). After removal of 2 bases from V and 6 bases from J, the junction contained 9 bases not matched to a gene. CDR3 residues: CSARPSDRGFQPQHF. The CDR3 DNA sequence: TGCAGTGCTAGACCCTCAGACAGGGGTTTTCAGCCCCAGCATTTT.

The V gene is TRBV20-1, the J gene TRBJ1-2, with D maybe TRBD1 (6 bases). There are 12 residues in the CDR3. The germline gives CDR1 DFQATT, CDR2 SNEGSKA (reference sequence). Trimming took 5 bases from V and 4 from J, leaving 11 bases between them. CDR3 sequence: CSASDRIYGYTF. The CDR3 DNA is TGCAGTGCTTCGGACAGAATCTATGGCTACACCTTC.

J is TRBJ2-2 and V is TRBV27; 10 bases map to TRBD1. The CDR3 is made up of 15 amino acids. V was clipped by 5 bases and J by 5 bases; unmatched bases: 5. Germline V CDR1 and CDR2: MNHEY, SMNVEV (reference sequence). DNA of the CDR3: TGTGCCAGCAGTCGGGACAGGGGAAGTACCGGGGAGCTGTTTTTT. This translates into CASSRDRGSTGELFF.

The chain is built from TRBV5-1 and TRBJ1-2; TRBD1 agrees at 8 bases. The germline V gene has CDR1 SGHRS and CDR2 YFSETQ. V was clipped by 3 bases and J by 4 bases; unmatched bases: 2. The CDR3 spans 13 residues. This CDR3 reads CASSSTGGYGYTF. The DNA for the CDR3 is TGCGCCAGCAGCTCTACAGGGGGCTATGGCTACACCTTC.

V usage is TRBV30 and J usage is TRBJ1-5, with D possibly TRBD1 on 5 matching bases. The CDR3 sequence is 13 residues long. The V end was cut by 0 bases, the J end by 5 bases, with 8 bases between. The germline V gene has CDR1 GTSNPN and CDR2 SVGIG (reference sequence). The CDR3 DNA is TGTGCCTGGAGTGTACTAGGGGATCAGCCCCAGCATTTT. It codes for CAWSVLGDQPQHF.

This clonotype was seen more than once but under ten times. This sequence joins TRBV19 and TRBJ2-5; 10 bases line up with TRBD1. V shed 3 bases, J shed 4 bases, and the junction held 5 bases outside the gene matches. The CDR3 is 15 amino acids. Germline CDR1 is LNHDA and CDR2 is SQIVND (reference sequence). The CDR3 loop reads CASSIPRTGGETQYF. CDR3 nucleotides: TGTGCCAGTAGTATCCCACGGACAGGGGGAGAGACCCAGTACTTC.

In its sample, this clonotype was seen once. The chain recombines TRBV12-3 or TRBV12-4 with TRBJ2-5; D is unclear. V was pared by 2 bases and J by 4 bases, with 8 bases between. This CDR3 is built from 13 residues. CDR3 amino acids: CASSLMFLETQYF. The CDR3 coding sequence is TGTGCCAGCAGTTTAATGTTCCTAGAGACCCAGTACTTC.

This clonotype was observed a handful of times. The gene calls are TRBV19 and TRBJ1-6, with D possibly TRBD1 on 6 matching bases. This CDR3 has 15 amino acids. Germline lookup yields CDR1 LNHDA and CDR2 SQIVND (reference sequence). V was cut by 5 bases and J by 7 bases, with 15 bases left in between. As DNA, the CDR3 is TGTGCCAGTAGTCAATCAGGGGTGGGGAATTCACCCCTCCACTTT. It encodes CASSQSGVGNSPLHF. Supplemented by reference TRBV19 and TRBJ1-6, the full variable domain reads DGGITQSPKYLFRKEGQNVTLSCEQNLNHDAMYWYRQDPGQGLRLIYYSQIVNDFQKGDIAEGYSVSREKKESFPLTVTSAQKNPTAFYLCASSQSGVGNSPLHFGNGTRLTVT.

The V call is TRBV28, the J call TRBJ1-6, with D possibly matching TRBD1 (5 bases). Germline CDR1 reads MDHEN; CDR2 reads SYDVKM. The CDR3 runs 14 residues. V was trimmed by 5 bases and J by 6 bases, leaving 11 bases between them. CDR3 in DNA: TGTGCCAGCAGTCCCCAGGGTGGTAATTCACCCCTCCACTTT. Translated, it gives CASSPQGGNSPLHF.

This chain uses TRBV4-2 with TRBJ2-7, with D hard to call. Germline lookup yields CDR1 LGHNA and CDR2 YNFKEQ. V lost 0 bases and J lost 4, with 16 bases in between. The CDR3 consists of 16 residues. Here the CDR3 DNA reads TGTGCCAGCAGCCAAGATCTAGGAACACGTCAATACGAGCAGTACTTC. It yields the protein CASSQDLGTRQYEQYF.

The sample holds a few counts of this clonotype. This chain connects TRBV20-1 to TRBJ2-7; D may correspond to TRBD1 or TRBD2 (6 bases each). Germline V gives CDR1 DFQATT, CDR2 SNEGSKA (reference sequence). The V end was cut by 4 bases, the J end by 5 bases, with 15 bases between. The CDR3 totals 13 residues. For the CDR3, the DNA is TGCAGTGCTACCAGAGGGGGGCTCAACGAGCAGTACTTC. This sequence encodes CSATRGGLNEQYF.

The chain is built from TRBV6-2 or TRBV6-3 and TRBJ1-5, with D perhaps TRBD1 (5 bases). The CDR3 is made up of 13 amino acids. V was clipped by 8 bases and J by 10 bases, with 18 bases between them. The germline gives CDR1 MNHEY, CDR2 SVGEGT. In DNA, the CDR3 is TGTGCCAGCCGCGACAGACGCAATGATCCCCAGCATTTT. Translation: CASRDRRNDPQHF.

This clonotype was recorded a few times. V is TRBV20-1 and J is TRBJ1-6; 9 nucleotides line up with TRBD1. CDR1 and CDR2 (germline): DFQATT, SNEGSKA (reference sequence). This CDR3 is built from 15 residues. Trimming cost V 5 bases and J 6 bases; bases outside gene matches: 8. In nucleotides, the CDR3 is TGCAGTGCTCCGGGACAGGGTCAGATTAATTCACCCCTCCACTTT. Amino acids: CSAPGQGQINSPLHF.

In this sample, this clonotype turned up a few times. The J gene is TRBJ1-1, the V gene TRBV27; D is perhaps TRBD1 (5 bases). Germline-derived CDR1 and CDR2 are MNHEY and SMNVEV (reference sequence). The CDR3 contains 14 residues. V gave up 7 bases and J gave up 3 bases, with 15 bases separating them. The CDR3 spells CASTPYGGYTEAFF. The CDR3 bases are TGTGCCAGCACCCCTTATGGGGGGTACACTGAAGCTTTCTTT.

The V call is TRBV6-4, the J call TRBJ1-2; TRBD1 aligns across 10 bases. V dropped 5 bases and J dropped 8; count of bases not matched to a gene: 5. This CDR3 region has 13 residues. Germline lookup yields CDR1 MRHNA and CDR2 SNTAGT. This CDR3 is CASSTGTGEGYTF. In DNA form, the CDR3 reads TGTGCCAGCAGTACCGGGACAGGGGAGGGCTACACCTTC.